The 10 T cell receptor beta chains in this list originate from one sample, sequenced in a study. Each CDR3 protein is one row after TCRdb ran MiXCR on the 5' RACE reads. The sample shows 30,000 to 35,000 distinct CDR3 sequences, about a quarter of them seen only once. Treg sorting used a CD4+CD25+CD127-/low gate. The sample comprised tumor-infiltrating Tregs sorted from the breast tumor. These TCRs come from a female donor with breast cancer.

Regarding this clonotype: A junction boundary mismatches the germline segment, possibly from a read error. The chain joins TRBV20-1 to TRBJ1-1, with TRBD1 identical over 7 bases. The CDR3 length is 15 residues. Germline-derived CDR1 and CDR2 are DFQATT and SNEGSKA (reference sequence). The CDR3 loop is CSAYQLQGTSTEAFF. The CDR3 DNA is TGCAGTGCTTACCAACTACAGGGGACGAGCACTGAAGCTTTCTTC.

This clonotype turned up a few times. A read error may explain this, as a much larger clone is one base away. The chain has TRBV9 and TRBJ1-2, with a weak D call TRBD1 (5 bases). Germline-derived CDR1 and CDR2 are SGDLS and YYNGEE. Trimming removed 7 bases at V and 5 bases at J, with 15 bases between. This CDR3 comprises 13 residues. The CDR3 coding sequence is TGTGCCAGCGGCGCCCCACCAGGGTATGGCTACACCTTC. This sequence encodes CASGAPPGYGYTF.

This clonotype was detected only a few times. The V call is TRBV11-1, the J call TRBJ2-3; D unclear. Germline loops: CDR1 SGHAT, CDR2 FQDESV (reference sequence). The CDR3 spans 16 residues. V was shortened by 4 bases and J by 0 bases, with 14 bases between the two germline ends. The CDR3 coding sequence is TGTGCCAGCAGCTACTACCCTGTCACTAGCACAGATACGCAGTATTTT. Its protein is CASSYYPVTSTDTQYF.

The chain couples TRBV18 to TRBJ2-7; weak D call: TRBD1 (6 bases). V was cut by 5 bases and J by 5 bases, with 10 bases left in between. This CDR3 has 12 amino acids. Germline CDR1 reads KGHSH; CDR2 reads LQKENI. Written as DNA, the CDR3 is TGTGCCAGCTCAACTAACAGGGACGAGCAGTACTTC. Translating gives CASSTNRDEQYF.

By share, this clonotype counts as medium-sized. The rearrangement links TRBV20-1 to TRBJ2-1; D not certain. The germline gives CDR1 DFQATT, CDR2 SNEGSKA (reference sequence). The CDR3 contains 14 residues. Deletions cut 1 base from V and 2 bases from J, with 9 bases between. The CDR3 reads CSARATGPYNEQFF. CDR3 DNA: TGCAGTGCTAGAGCGACTGGGCCCTACAATGAGCAGTTCTTC.

Ten or more counts support this clonotype. J is TRBJ1-1 and V is TRBV29-1; tentative D call: TRBD1 (5 bases). V was clipped by 2 bases and J by 2 bases, with 9 bases between them. CDR1 and CDR2 from the germline V gene are SQVTM and ANQGSEA. The length of the CDR3 is 13 residues. The chain's CDR3 is CSVERGVNTEAFF. CDR3 DNA: TGCAGCGTTGAAAGAGGGGTTAACACTGAAGCTTTCTTT.

The V and J genes are TRBV2 and TRBJ1-1, with D tentatively TRBD1 (5 bases). The CDR3 is made up of 13 amino acids. Germline CDR1 SNHLY, CDR2 FYNNEI. V gave up 2 bases and J gave up 3 bases, with 7 bases separating them. CDR3 in DNA: TGTGCCAGCAGTGAACAGGGATACACTGAAGCTTTCTTT. Protein product: CASSEQGYTEAFF.

V and J are TRBV7-3 and TRBJ2-3; D is uncertain. CDR1 SGHTA and CDR2 FQGTGA come from the germline V gene. V was trimmed by 2 bases and J by 3 bases, leaving 9 bases between them. The CDR3 has 14 residues. In DNA, the CDR3 is TGTGCCAGCAGCTTAGGGCTCAGGACAGATACGCAGTATTTT. This translates into CASSLGLRTDTQYF.

Points on this clonotype: Being one base from a much bigger clone, this may be a read error. The CDR3 ends on some other residue instead of the conserved phenylalanine or tryptophan, so this is likely a read error. This rearrangement joins TRBV12-5 to TRBJ2-7; 7 bases match TRBD2. Germline CDR1 is LGHNT and CDR2 is FRNRAP. Unmatched junction bases numbered 8, after V lost 6 bases and J lost 3 bases. The CDR3 totals 14 residues. The CDR3 region is CASGMSGINYEQYL. The CDR3 coding sequence is TGTGCTAGTGGGATGAGCGGGATTAACTACGAGCAGTACCTC.

This clonotype showed up just a few times. The V and J genes are TRBV12-3 or TRBV12-4 and TRBJ1-1, with 10 bases fitting TRBD1. The trim removed 0 bases at V and 11 bases at J, leaving 12 bases unmatched. The CDR3 is 16 amino acids. CDR3: CASSLAVGTGAHVAFF. CDR3 DNA sequence: TGTGCCAGCAGTTTAGCAGTCGGGACAGGGGCGCATGTGGCTTTCTTT.